This is a list of T cell receptor beta chains from one sample in a study of early T cells in non-severe SARS-CoV-2 infection. TCRdb re-called the 5' RACE reads through MiXCR, storing one row per CDR3 protein. The data hold 35,000 to 45,000 distinct CDR3 sequences, with more than 9% observed a single time. Sequenced sample: whole blood. The receptors here all came from an adult who was a healthcare worker with PCR-confirmed SARS-CoV-2 infection or an uninfected control (not recorded which). Each CDR3 is given with its conserved first and last residue. The order of the fields is J gene, V gene, clone size, D gene, CDR3 protein, CDR3 DNA. A D gene is named only where the DNA matches it firmly. Part of the rows lack a size; the others show once, few, many or a class for expanded clones.

j_gene: TRBJ1-4
v_gene: TRBV25-1
abundance: many
d_gene: -
CDR3aa: CASSEGGTGGPHEKLFF
CDR3nt: TGTGCCAGCAGCGAAGGAGGAACGGGAGGCCCTCATGAAAAACTGTTTTTT

j_gene: TRBJ2-7
v_gene: TRBV2
abundance: many
d_gene: -
CDR3aa: CASSGGYEQYF
CDR3nt: TGTGCCAGCAGCGGGGGCTACGAGCAGTACTTC

j_gene: TRBJ2-1
v_gene: TRBV20-1
abundance: many
d_gene: TRBD2
CDR3aa: CSARDWTSGELEQFF
CDR3nt: TGCAGTGCTAGAGACTGGACTAGCGGGGAACTCGAGCAGTTCTTC

j_gene: TRBJ1-1
v_gene: TRBV6-5
abundance: few
d_gene: -
CDR3aa: CASNSAERVGTEAFF
CDR3nt: TGTGCCAGCAATTCCGCTGAAAGGGTTGGGACTGAAGCTTTCTTT

j_gene: TRBJ2-7
v_gene: TRBV11-1
abundance: -
d_gene: TRBD2
CDR3aa: CASSLMSSRREKFYF
CDR3nt: TGTGCCAGCAGCTTAATGTCTTCTAGGCGGGAGAAGTTCTACTTC

j_gene: TRBJ2-7
v_gene: TRBV2
abundance: few
d_gene: TRBD1
CDR3aa: CASSTGTGTYYEQYF
CDR3nt: TGTGCCAGCAGCACCGGGACAGGTACCTACTACGAGCAGTACTTC

j_gene: TRBJ1-6
v_gene: TRBV3-1
abundance: many
d_gene: TRBD1
CDR3aa: CASSPGTGDNSPLHF
CDR3nt: TGTGCCAGCAGCCCTGGGACAGGTGATAATTCACCCCTCCACTTT

j_gene: TRBJ1-2
v_gene: TRBV12-2
abundance: many
d_gene: -
CDR3aa: CASRLNTRRLRGVTNYGYTF
CDR3nt: TGTGCAAGTCGCTTAAACACGAGAAGACTTAGGGGGGTGACGAACTATGGCTACACCTTC

j_gene: TRBJ2-7
v_gene: TRBV20-1
abundance: -
d_gene: TRBD2
CDR3aa: CSAQGLAGRGSSYEQYF
CDR3nt: TGCAGTGCCCAAGGACTAGCGGGACGGGGGAGCTCCTACGAGCAGTACTTC

j_gene: TRBJ2-5
v_gene: TRBV11-2
abundance: many
d_gene: -
CDR3aa: CASSLQIQETQYF
CDR3nt: TGTGCCAGCAGCTTACAGATCCAAGAGACCCAGTACTTC

j_gene: TRBJ2-7
v_gene: TRBV3-1
abundance: few
d_gene: TRBD2
CDR3aa: CASTGTSGTYEQYF
CDR3nt: TGTGCCTCCACCGGGACTAGCGGTACCTACGAGCAGTACTTC

j_gene: TRBJ2-3
v_gene: TRBV5-1
abundance: -
d_gene: TRBD2
CDR3aa: CASSLELVAGATDTQYF
CDR3nt: TGCGCCAGCAGCTTGGAATTGGTAGCGGGAGCCACAGATACGCAGTATTTT

j_gene: TRBJ2-7
v_gene: TRBV30
abundance: many
d_gene: -
CDR3aa: CAWSLRLALYEQYF
CDR3nt: TGTGCCTGGAGCCTCCGACTGGCCCTCTACGAGCAGTACTTC

j_gene: TRBJ2-5
v_gene: TRBV7-2
abundance: many
d_gene: -
CDR3aa: CASSLGALSETQYF
CDR3nt: TGTGCCAGCAGCCTAGGCGCCCTTTCAGAGACCCAGTACTTC

j_gene: TRBJ2-3
v_gene: TRBV7-9
abundance: -
d_gene: TRBD2
CDR3aa: CASSPLGAGGRDTQYF
CDR3nt: TGTGCCAGCAGCCCGTTAGGAGCGGGGGGGAGAGATACGCAGTATTTT

j_gene: TRBJ2-7
v_gene: TRBV20-1
abundance: -
d_gene: -
CDR3aa: CSALKDSSYEQYF
CDR3nt: TGCAGTGCTCTCAAGGACAGTAGCTACGAGCAGTACTTC

j_gene: TRBJ2-5
v_gene: TRBV28
abundance: -
d_gene: TRBD2
CDR3aa: CASRPGGARETQYF
CDR3nt: TGTGCCAGCAGGCCCGGGGGGGCCCGGGAGACCCAGTACTTC

j_gene: TRBJ2-2
v_gene: TRBV7-6
abundance: -
d_gene: TRBD1
CDR3aa: CASSLRKGAENGELFF
CDR3nt: TGTGCCAGCAGTTTACGAAAGGGGGCGGAGAACGGGGAGCTGTTTTTT

j_gene: TRBJ2-7
v_gene: TRBV4-3
abundance: -
d_gene: TRBD1
CDR3aa: CASSRYTGQGEQYF
CDR3nt: TGCGCCAGCAGCCGCTACACGGGACAGGGAGAGCAGTACTTC

j_gene: TRBJ2-5
v_gene: TRBV4-2
abundance: few
d_gene: TRBD2
CDR3aa: CASSQGESSGLQETQYF
CDR3nt: TGTGCCAGCAGCCAAGGAGAATCTTCGGGACTACAAGAGACCCAGTACTTC

j_gene: TRBJ2-1
v_gene: TRBV20-1
abundance: -
d_gene: -
CDR3aa: CSARGLGSQVAHF
CDR3nt: TGCAGTGCTAGAGGGCTGGGGTCCCAAGTGGCCCACTTC

j_gene: TRBJ1-1
v_gene: TRBV29-1
abundance: few
d_gene: -
CDR3aa: CSVELATEAFF
CDR3nt: TGCAGCGTTGAACTGGCGACTGAAGCTTTCTTT

j_gene: TRBJ1-4
v_gene: TRBV4-1
abundance: many
d_gene: -
CDR3aa: CASSREANEKLFF
CDR3nt: TGCGCCAGCAGCCGGGAGGCAAATGAAAAACTGTTTTTT